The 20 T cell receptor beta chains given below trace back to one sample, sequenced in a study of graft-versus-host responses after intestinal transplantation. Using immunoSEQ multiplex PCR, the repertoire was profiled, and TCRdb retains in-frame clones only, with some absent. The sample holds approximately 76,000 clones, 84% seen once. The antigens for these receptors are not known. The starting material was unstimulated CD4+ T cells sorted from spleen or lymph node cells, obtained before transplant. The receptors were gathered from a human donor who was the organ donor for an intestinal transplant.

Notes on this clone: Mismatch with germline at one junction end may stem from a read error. For the CDR3, the DNA is TGTGCTAGCAGCCAATCTAGCGTGGGGGGAGGTGAGCAGTTCTTC. This gives the protein CASSQSSVGGGEQFF. The rearrangement uses TRBV7-7 and TRBJ2-1; tentatively, D is TRBD2 (6 bases). CDR3 length equals 15 residues. Germline CDR1 SSHAT, CDR2 FNYEAQ (reference sequence).

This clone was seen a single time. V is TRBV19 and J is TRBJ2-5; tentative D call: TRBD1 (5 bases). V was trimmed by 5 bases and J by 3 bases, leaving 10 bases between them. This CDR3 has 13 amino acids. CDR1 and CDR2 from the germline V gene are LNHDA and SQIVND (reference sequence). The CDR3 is CASSQQDEETQYF. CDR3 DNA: TGTGCCAGTAGTCAACAGGATGAAGAGACCCAGTACTTC.

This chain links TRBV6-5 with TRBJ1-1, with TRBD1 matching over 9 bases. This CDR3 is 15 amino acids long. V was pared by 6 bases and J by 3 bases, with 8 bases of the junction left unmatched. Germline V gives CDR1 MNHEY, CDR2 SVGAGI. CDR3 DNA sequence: TGTGCCAGCAGCCTAGGACAGGGGATGGACACTGAAGCTTTCTTT. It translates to CASSLGQGMDTEAFF.

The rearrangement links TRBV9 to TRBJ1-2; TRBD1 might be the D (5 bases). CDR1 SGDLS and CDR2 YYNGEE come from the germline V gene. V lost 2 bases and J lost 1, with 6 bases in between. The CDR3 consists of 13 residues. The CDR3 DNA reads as TGTGCCAGCAGCGTCAGGGATAACTATGGCTACACCTTC. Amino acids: CASSVRDNYGYTF.

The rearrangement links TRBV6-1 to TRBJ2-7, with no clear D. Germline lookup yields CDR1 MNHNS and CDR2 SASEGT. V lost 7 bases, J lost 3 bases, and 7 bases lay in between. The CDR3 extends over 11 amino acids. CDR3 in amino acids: CASMWSYEQYV. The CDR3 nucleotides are TGTGCCAGCATGTGGAGCTACGAGCAGTACGTC.

As DNA, the CDR3 is TGCGCCAGCAGCTTGGATGCGGGGGGTACCTCGCAGTACGTC. Protein: CASSLDAGGTSQYV. The genes are TRBV5-1 and TRBJ2-7; 8 bases agree with TRBD2. Trimming at V came to 0 bases and at J to 9 bases, leaving 8 bases not matched to a gene. Germline V gene sequence: CDR1 SGHRS, CDR2 YFSETQ. The CDR3 extends over 14 amino acids.

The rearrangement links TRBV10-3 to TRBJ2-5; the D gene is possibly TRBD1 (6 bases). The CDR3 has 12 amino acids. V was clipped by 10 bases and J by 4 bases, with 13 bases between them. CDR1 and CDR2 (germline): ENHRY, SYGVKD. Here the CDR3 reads CASSVGGETQYF. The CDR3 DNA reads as TGTGCCAGCTCGGTAGGGGGAGAGACCCAGTACTTC.

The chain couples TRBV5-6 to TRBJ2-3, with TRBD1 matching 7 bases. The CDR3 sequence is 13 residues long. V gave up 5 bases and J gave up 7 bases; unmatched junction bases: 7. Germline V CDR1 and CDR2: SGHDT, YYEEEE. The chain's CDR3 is CASSSDRMNTQYF. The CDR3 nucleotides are TGTGCCAGCAGTTCGGACAGGATGAATACGCAGTATTTT.

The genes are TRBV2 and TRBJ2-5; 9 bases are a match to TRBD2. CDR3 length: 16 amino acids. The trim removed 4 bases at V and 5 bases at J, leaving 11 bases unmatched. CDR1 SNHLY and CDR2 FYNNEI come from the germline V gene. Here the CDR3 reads CASSGGLSGGRETQYF. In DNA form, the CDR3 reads TGTGCCAGCAGTGGAGGTCTGAGCGGGGGGAGGGAGACCCAGTACTTC.

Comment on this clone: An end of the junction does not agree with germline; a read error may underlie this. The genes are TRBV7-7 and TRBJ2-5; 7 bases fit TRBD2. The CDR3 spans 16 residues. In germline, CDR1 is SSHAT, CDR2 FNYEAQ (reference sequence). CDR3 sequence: CASSLSSAGVRETQYF. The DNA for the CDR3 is TGTGCTAGCAGCTTATCGTCGGCGGGAGTGCGGGAGACCCAGTACTTC.

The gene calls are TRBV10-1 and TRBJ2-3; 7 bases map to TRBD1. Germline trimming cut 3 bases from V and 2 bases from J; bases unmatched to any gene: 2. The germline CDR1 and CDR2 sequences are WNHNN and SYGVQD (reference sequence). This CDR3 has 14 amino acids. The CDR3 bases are TGCGCCAGCAGTGAAGGGGGCATCACAGATACGCAGTATTTT. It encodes CASSEGGITDTQYF.

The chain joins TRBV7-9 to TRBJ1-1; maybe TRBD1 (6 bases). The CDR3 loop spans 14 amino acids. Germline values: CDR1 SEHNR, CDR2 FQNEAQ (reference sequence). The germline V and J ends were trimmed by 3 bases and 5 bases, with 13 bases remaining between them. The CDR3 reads CASSFPGVGTEAFF. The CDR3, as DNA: TGTGCCAGCAGCTTTCCAGGGGTGGGGACTGAAGCTTTCTTT.

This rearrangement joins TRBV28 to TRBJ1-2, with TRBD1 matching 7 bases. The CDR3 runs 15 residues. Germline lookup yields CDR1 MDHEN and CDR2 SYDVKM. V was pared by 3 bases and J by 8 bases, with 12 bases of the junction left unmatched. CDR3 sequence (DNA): TGTGCCAGCAGTTTCGCCGACAGGGTCGTGCAGGGCTACACCTTC. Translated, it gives CASSFADRVVQGYTF.

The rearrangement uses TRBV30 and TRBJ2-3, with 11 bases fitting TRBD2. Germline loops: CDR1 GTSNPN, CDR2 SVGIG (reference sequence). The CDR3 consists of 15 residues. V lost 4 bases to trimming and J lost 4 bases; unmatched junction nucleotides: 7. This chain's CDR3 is CAWTDSGGAADTQYF. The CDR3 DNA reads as TGTGCCTGGACAGATAGCGGGGGGGCAGCAGATACGCAGTATTTT.

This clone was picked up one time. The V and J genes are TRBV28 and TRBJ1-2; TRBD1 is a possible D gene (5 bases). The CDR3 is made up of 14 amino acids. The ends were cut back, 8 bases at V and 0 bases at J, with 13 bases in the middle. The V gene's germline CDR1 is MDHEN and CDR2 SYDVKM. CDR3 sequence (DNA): TGTGCCAGCTTTACAGGACCCGCTAACTATGGCTACACCTTC. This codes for CASFTGPANYGYTF.

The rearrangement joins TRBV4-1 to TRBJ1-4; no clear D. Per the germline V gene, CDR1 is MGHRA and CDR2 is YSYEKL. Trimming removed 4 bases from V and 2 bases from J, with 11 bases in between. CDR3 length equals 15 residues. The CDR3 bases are TGCGCCAGCAGCCCCGTTTTAACTACTAATGAAAAACTGTTTTTT. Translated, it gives CASSPVLTTNEKLFF.

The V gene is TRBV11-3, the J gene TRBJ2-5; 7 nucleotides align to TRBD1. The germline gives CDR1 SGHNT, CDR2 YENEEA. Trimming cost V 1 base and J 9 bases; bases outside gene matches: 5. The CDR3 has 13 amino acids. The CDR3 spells CASSLAGQSAQYF. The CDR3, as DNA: TGTGCCAGCAGCTTAGCGGGACAGTCTGCCCAGTACTTC.

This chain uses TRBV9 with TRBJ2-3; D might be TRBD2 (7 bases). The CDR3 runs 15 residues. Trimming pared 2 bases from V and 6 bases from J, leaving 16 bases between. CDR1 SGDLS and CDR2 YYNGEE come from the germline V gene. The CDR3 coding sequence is TGTGCCAGCAGCGTTGGGGGGGCCTCACGTGATACGCAGTATTTT. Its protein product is CASSVGGASRDTQYF. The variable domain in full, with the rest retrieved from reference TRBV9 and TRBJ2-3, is DSGVTQTPKHLITATGQRVTLRCSPRSGDLSVYWYQQSLDQGLQFLIQYYNGEERAKGNILERFSAQQFPDLHSELNLSSLELGDSALYFCASSVGGASRDTQYFGPGTRLTVL.

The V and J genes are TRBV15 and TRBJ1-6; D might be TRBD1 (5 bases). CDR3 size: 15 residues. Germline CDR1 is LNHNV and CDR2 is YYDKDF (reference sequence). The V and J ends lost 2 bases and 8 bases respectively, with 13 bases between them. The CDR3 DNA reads TGTGCCACCAGCAGAAGAGGGACGGGGGATTCACCCCTCCACTTT. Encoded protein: CATSRRGTGDSPLHF. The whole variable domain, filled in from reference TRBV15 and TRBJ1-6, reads DAMVIQNPRYQVTQFGKPVTLSCSQTLNHNVMYWYQQKSSQAPKLLFHYYDKDFNNEADTPDNFQSRRPNTSFCFLDIRSPGLGDTAMYLCATSRRGTGDSPLHFGNGTRLTVT.

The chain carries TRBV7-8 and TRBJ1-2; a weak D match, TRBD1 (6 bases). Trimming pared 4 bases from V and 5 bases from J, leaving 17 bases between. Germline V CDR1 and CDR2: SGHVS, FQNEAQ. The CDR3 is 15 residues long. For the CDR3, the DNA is TGTGCCAGCAGCTCGAGCCACAGGGTACAGTATGGCTACACCTTC. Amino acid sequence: CASSSSHRVQYGYTF.